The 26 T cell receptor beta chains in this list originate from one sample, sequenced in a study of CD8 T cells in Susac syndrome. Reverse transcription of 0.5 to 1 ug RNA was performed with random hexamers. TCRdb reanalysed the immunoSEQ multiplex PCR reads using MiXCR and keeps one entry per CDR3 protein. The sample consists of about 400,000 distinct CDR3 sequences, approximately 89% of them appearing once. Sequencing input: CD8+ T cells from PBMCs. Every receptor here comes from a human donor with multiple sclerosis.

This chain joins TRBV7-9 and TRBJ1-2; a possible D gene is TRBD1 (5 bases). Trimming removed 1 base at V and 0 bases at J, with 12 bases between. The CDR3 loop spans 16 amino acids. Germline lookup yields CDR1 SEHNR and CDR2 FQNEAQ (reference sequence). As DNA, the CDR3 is TGTGCCAGCAGCTTAGGGGGCTTGACACCTAACTATGGCTACACCTTC. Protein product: CASSLGGLTPNYGYTF.

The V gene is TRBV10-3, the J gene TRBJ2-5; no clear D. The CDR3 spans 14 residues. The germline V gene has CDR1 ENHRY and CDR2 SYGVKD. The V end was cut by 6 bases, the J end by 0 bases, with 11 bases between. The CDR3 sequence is CAIRQDQNQETQYF. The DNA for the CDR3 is TGTGCCATCAGGCAAGATCAGAACCAAGAGACCCAGTACTTC.

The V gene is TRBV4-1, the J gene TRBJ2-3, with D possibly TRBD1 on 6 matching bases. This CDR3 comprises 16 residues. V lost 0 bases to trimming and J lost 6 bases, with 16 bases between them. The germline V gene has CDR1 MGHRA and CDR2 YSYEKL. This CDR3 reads CASSQDGGAYVDTQYF. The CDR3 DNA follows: TGCGCCAGCAGCCAAGATGGGGGCGCCTACGTGGATACGCAGTATTTT.

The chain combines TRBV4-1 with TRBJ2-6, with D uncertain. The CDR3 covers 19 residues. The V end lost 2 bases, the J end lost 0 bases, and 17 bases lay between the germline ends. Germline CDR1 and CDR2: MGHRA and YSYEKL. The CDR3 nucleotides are TGCGCCAGCAGCCAACTTTGGCTACTAAGGCTCTCTGGGGCCAACGTCCTGACTTTC. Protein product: CASSQLWLLRLSGANVLTF.

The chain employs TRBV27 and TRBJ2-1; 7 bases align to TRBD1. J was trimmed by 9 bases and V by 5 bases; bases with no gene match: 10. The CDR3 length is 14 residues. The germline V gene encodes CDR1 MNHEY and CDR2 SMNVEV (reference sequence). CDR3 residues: CASSRTGVQGEQFF. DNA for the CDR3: TGTGCCAGCAGTAGGACAGGAGTACAGGGTGAGCAGTTCTTC.

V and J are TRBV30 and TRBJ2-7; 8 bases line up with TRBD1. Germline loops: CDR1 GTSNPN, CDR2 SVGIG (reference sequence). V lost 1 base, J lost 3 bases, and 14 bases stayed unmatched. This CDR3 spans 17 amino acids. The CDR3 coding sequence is TGTGCCTGGAGTGCCGACCCCGGCAGGGGGCACCTCTACGAGCAGTACTTC. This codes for CAWSADPGRGHLYEQYF.

In DNA form, the CDR3 reads TGTGCCAGCAGTCCGATTGCCGCAACATACACAGATACGCAGTATTTT. It is translated as CASSPIAATYTDTQYF. The chain joins TRBV27 to TRBJ2-3; D is unclear. Germline-derived CDR1 and CDR2 are MNHEY and SMNVEV (reference sequence). The CDR3 runs to 16 residues. V was trimmed by 5 bases and J by 2 bases, leaving 17 bases between them.

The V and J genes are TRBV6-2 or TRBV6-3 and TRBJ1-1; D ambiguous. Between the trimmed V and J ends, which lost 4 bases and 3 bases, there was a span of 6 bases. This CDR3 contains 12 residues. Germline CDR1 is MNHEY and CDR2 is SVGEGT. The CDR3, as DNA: TGTGCCAGCAGTTTGCGCTACACTGAAGCTTTCTTT. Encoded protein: CASSLRYTEAFF.

The CDR3 loop is CASSPLSGRITDTQYF. CDR3 DNA: TGTGCCAGCAGCCCCTTGTCAGGCCGGATCACAGATACGCAGTATTTT. The rearrangement links TRBV3-1 to TRBJ2-3; D is unclear. Trimming removed 4 bases from V and 2 bases from J, with 16 bases in between. Germline values: CDR1 LGHDT, CDR2 YNNKEL (reference sequence). This CDR3 contains 16 residues.

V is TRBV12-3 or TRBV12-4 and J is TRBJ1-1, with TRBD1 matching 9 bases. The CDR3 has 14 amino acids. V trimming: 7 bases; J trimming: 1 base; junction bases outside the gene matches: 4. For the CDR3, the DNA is TGTGCCAGCAACCCGACAGGGGGGAACACTGAAGCTTTCTTT. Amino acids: CASNPTGGNTEAFF.

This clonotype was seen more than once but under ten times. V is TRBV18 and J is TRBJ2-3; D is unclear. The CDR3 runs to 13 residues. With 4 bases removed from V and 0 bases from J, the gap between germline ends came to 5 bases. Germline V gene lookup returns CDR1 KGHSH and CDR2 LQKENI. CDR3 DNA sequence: TGTGCCAGCTCACTTCCTAGCACAGATACGCAGTATTTT. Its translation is CASSLPSTDTQYF. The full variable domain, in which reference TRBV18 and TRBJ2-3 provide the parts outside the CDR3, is NAGVMQNPRHLVRRRGQEARLRCSPMKGHSHVYWYRQLPEEGLKFMVYLQKENIIDESGMPKERFSAEFPKEGPSILRIQQVVRGDSAAYFCASSLPSTDTQYFGPGTRLTVL.

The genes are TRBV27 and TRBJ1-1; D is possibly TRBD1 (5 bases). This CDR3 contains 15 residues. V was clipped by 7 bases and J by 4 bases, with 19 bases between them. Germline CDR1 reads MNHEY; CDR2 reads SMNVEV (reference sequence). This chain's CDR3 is CASTLKGGTLTEAFF. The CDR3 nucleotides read TGTGCCAGCACCCTTAAGGGTGGGACGCTCACTGAAGCTTTCTTT.

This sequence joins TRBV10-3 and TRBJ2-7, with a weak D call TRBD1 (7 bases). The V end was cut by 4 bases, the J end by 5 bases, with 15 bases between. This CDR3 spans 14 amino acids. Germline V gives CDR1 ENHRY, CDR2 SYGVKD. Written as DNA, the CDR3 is TGTGCCATCAGTGTCGGACAGGCGGGGAACGAGCAGTACTTC. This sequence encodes CAISVGQAGNEQYF.

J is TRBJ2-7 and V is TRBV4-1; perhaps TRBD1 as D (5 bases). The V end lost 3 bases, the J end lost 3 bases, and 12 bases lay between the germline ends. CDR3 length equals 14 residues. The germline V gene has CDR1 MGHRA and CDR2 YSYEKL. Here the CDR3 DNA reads TGCGCCAGCAGCCAGGTAGGGGTTGACTACGAGCAGTACTTC. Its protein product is CASSQVGVDYEQYF.

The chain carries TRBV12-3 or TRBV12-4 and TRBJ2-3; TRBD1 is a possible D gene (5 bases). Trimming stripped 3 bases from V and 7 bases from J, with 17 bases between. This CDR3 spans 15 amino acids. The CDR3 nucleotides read TGTGCCAGCAGTTTTGTCCCGGACAAGGAAAATACGCAGTATTTT. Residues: CASSFVPDKENTQYF.

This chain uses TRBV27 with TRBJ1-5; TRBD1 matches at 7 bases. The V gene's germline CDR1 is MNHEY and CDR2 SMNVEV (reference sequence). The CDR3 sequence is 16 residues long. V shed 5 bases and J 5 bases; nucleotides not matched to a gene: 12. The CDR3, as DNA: TGTGCCAGCAGTAGCCAGGGGGGGGGCTACCATCAGCCCCAGCATTTT. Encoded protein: CASSSQGGGYHQPQHF.

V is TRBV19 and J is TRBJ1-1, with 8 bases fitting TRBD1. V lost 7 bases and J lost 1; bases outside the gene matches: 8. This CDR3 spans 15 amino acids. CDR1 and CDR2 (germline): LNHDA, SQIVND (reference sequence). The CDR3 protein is CASIKTGQANTEAFF. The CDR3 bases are TGTGCCAGTATCAAAACGGGACAGGCGAACACTGAAGCTTTCTTT. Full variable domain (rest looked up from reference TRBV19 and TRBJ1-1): DGGITQSPKYLFRKEGQNVTLSCEQNLNHDAMYWYRQDPGQGLRLIYYSQIVNDFQKGDIAEGYSVSREKKESFPLTVTSAQKNPTAFYLCASIKTGQANTEAFFGQGTRLTVV.

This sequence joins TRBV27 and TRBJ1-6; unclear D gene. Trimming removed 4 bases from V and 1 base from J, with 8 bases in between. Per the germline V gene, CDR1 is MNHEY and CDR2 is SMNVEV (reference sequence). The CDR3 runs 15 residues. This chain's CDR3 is CASSSRLSYNSPLHF. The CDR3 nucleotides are TGTGCCAGCAGTTCAAGGTTGTCCTATAATTCACCCCTCCACTTT.

The CDR3: CASSLGGRGYTEAFF. The CDR3 nucleotides read TGTGCCAGCAGCTTAGGTGGCAGGGGGTACACTGAAGCTTTCTTT. V and J are TRBV7-6 and TRBJ1-1; 7 positions match TRBD1. CDR3 length equals 15 residues. Germline V lookup: CDR1 SGHVS, CDR2 FNYEAQ. V trimming: 1 base; J trimming: 3 bases; junction bases outside the gene matches: 5.

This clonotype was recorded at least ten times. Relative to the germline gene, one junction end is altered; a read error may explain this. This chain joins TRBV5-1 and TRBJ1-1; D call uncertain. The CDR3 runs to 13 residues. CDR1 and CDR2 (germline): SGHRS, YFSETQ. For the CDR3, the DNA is TGTGCCAGCAGCTTGGAGGGCGGTACTGAAGCTTTCTTT. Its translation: CASSLEGGTEAFF.

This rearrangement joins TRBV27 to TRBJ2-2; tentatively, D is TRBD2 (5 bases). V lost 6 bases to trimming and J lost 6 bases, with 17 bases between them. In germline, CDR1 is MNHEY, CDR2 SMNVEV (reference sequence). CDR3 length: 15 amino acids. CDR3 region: CASSPRTLPPGELFF. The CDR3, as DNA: TGTGCCAGCAGCCCTCGGACTCTTCCCCCCGGGGAGCTGTTTTTT.

The CDR3 here is CASSQGTSGSRNEQFF. Here the CDR3 DNA reads TGTGCCAGCAGCCAAGGGACTAGCGGGAGTCGGAATGAGCAGTTCTTC. The chain uses TRBV27 and TRBJ2-1; 14 nucleotides agree with TRBD2. The V gene's germline CDR1 is MNHEY and CDR2 SMNVEV (reference sequence). J lost 7 bases, V lost 6 bases, and 8 bases had no gene match. The CDR3 contains 16 residues.

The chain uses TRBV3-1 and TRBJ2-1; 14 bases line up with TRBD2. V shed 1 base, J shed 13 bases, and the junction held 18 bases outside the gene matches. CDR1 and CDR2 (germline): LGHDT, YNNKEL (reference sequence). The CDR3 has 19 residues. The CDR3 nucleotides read TGTGCCAGCAGCCAAGTAAGAAACCCGGGACTAGCGGGGGATTGGGGTCAGTTCTTC. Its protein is CASSQVRNPGLAGDWGQFF.

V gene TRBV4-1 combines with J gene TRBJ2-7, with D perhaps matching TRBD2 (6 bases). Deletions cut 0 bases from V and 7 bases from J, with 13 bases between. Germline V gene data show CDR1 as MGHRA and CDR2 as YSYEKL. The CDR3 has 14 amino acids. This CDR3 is CASSQESGVGEQYF. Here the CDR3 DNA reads TGCGCCAGCAGCCAAGAATCGGGGGTAGGAGAGCAGTACTTC.

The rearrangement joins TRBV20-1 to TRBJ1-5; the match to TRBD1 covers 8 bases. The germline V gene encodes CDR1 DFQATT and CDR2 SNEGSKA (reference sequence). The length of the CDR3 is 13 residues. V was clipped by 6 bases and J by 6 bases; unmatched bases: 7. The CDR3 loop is CSARTGLFQPQHF. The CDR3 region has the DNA TGCAGTGCAAGGACAGGGCTGTTTCAGCCCCAGCATTTT.

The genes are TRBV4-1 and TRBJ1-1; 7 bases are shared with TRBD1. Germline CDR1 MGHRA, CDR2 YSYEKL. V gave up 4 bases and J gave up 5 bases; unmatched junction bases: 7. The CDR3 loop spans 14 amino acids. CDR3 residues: CASSRIQGVTEAFF. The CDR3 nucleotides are TGCGCCAGCAGCCGGATTCAGGGGGTTACTGAAGCTTTCTTT.